Following are 10 T cell receptor beta chains from one sample sequenced in a study of cytomegalovirus exposure and HLA in healthy donors. Use of 60 Vbeta and 13 Jbeta primers characterized the PCR. Generated by immunoSEQ multiplex PCR, the TCRdb table keeps only in-frame clones and is missing some. The sample lists some 120,000 clones; around 10% were seen once. The sample comprised PBMCs. Every receptor here comes from a man in his thirties or forties in good health and CMV-seronegative.

This sequence joins TRBV7-8 and TRBJ2-7, with 11 bases lining up with TRBD2. V lost 5 bases, J lost 3 bases, and 6 bases stayed unmatched. The length of the CDR3 is 15 residues. Germline CDR1 is SGHVS and CDR2 is FQNEAQ. For the CDR3, the DNA is TGTGCCAGCAGCCCCGGGGGACTAGCGGTCTACGAGCAGTACTTC. It is translated as CASSPGGLAVYEQYF.

This clone was counted a few times. This chain uses TRBV7-2 with TRBJ1-5; D gene unclear. The CDR3 covers 16 residues. Germline V lookup: CDR1 SGHTA, CDR2 FQGNSA. Trimming took off 0 bases at V and 0 bases at J, with 9 bases between the two ends. The CDR3 region has the DNA TGTGCCAGCAGCTTAGCAACCGGGTATAGCAATCAGCCCCAGCATTTT. Translating gives CASSLATGYSNQPQHF.

The rearrangement joins TRBV7-2 to TRBJ2-7, with unresolved D. Trimming removed 4 bases at V and 0 bases at J, with 7 bases between. Germline CDR1 SGHTA, CDR2 FQGNSA. This CDR3 has 13 amino acids. Written as DNA, the CDR3 is TGTGCCAGCAGCTCCTTTAGCTCCTACGAGCAGTACTTC. This gives the protein CASSSFSSYEQYF. Filled out from reference TRBV7-2 and TRBJ2-7, the complete variable domain reads GAGVSQSPSNKVTEKGKDVELRCDPISGHTALYWYRQSLGQGLEFLIYFQGNSAPDKSGLPSDRFSAERTGGSVSTLTIQRTQQEDSAVYLCASSSFSSYEQYFGPGTRLTVT.

The CDR3 here is CASSASGTNYEQYF. DNA of the CDR3: TGTGCCAGCAGCGCCTCCGGGACAAACTACGAGCAGTACTTC. The genes are TRBV7-9 and TRBJ2-7; D is possibly TRBD1 (6 bases). Trimming took off 5 bases at V and 3 bases at J, with 14 bases between the two ends. CDR1 is SEHNR, CDR2 FQNEAQ, per germline (reference sequence). The CDR3 runs to 14 residues.

CDR3 nucleotides: TGTGCCAGCTCACCACGCCAGACAGGGACCGGGGAGCTGTTTTTT. Protein product: CASSPRQTGTGELFF. The chain has TRBV18 and TRBJ2-2; 7 bases agree with TRBD1. CDR1 is KGHSH, CDR2 LQKENI, per germline. CDR3 size: 15 residues. With 1 base clipped from V and 5 bases from J, the junction kept 4 bases outside the gene matches.

J is TRBJ2-5 and V is TRBV18; D gene unclear. V dropped 2 bases and J dropped 2 bases, with 6 bases sitting between them. The CDR3 is 13 amino acids. Germline V gene data show CDR1 as KGHSH and CDR2 as LQKENI. CDR3 region: CASSPKHQETQYF. DNA for the CDR3: TGTGCCAGCTCACCAAAACATCAAGAGACCCAGTACTTC.

V gene TRBV27 combines with J gene TRBJ1-1, with 8 nucleotides matching TRBD1. CDR1 is MNHEY and CDR2 is SMNVEV in the germline V gene (reference sequence). J lost 10 bases, V lost 5 bases, and 15 bases had no gene match. This CDR3 has 15 residues. The DNA for the CDR3 is TGTGCCAGCAGTACCCGGACAGGGCCGCTGGGTGCAGCTTTCTTT. Translated, it gives CASSTRTGPLGAAFF.

J is TRBJ2-3 and V is TRBV18, with 12 bases identical to TRBD1. Germline V gives CDR1 KGHSH, CDR2 LQKENI. V gave up 2 bases and J gave up 7 bases; unmatched junction bases: 4. CDR3 size: 15 residues. CDR3 DNA sequence: TGTGCCAGCTCACCAGGGACAGGGGGCGCGAATACGCAGTATTTT. Translation: CASSPGTGGANTQYF.

The chain has TRBV2 and TRBJ2-5; possible D gene TRBD2, 5 bases. V gave up 6 bases and J gave up 5 bases, with 13 bases separating them. Germline-derived CDR1 and CDR2 are SNHLY and FYNNEI. The CDR3 runs 13 residues. The CDR3 here is CASRDGIMETQYF. The CDR3 bases are TGTGCCAGCAGGGACGGGATCATGGAGACCCAGTACTTC.

The V and J genes are TRBV4-2 and TRBJ2-3, with a tentative D call TRBD2 (6 bases). V lost 0 bases and J 0 bases, leaving 16 bases between the germline ends. From germline, CDR1 is LGHNA and CDR2 YNFKEQ. The CDR3 loop spans 18 amino acids. The CDR3 here is CASSQEPLLAASTDTQYF. As DNA, the CDR3 is TGTGCCAGCAGCCAAGAACCATTACTAGCAGCTAGCACAGATACGCAGTATTTT.